This TCR beta chain was captured in a study of human T cells and chemical hapten exposure. Study-wide results and limits: Large CDR3 similarity clusters arose significantly more often from expanded TCRs than from controls.

Sample time point: patch test 1, 2 weeks after DPC sensitization. Treatment in this sample: therapeutic diphenylcyclopropenone sensitization with weekly scalp DPC. Drawing of blood took place ahead of applying each patch test. Per the study methods: Sample TCR counts, which ranged from about 20,000 to 690,600, had a median of approximately 96,000. TCRdb analysed the RACE reads with MiXCR anew, one entry per CDR3 protein. None of the V and J calls come from the authors' own analysis; TCRdb made them. The table lists around 190,000 distinct CDR3 sequences, around 20% of them singletons. A remark on this clonotype: What it recognizes is unknown.

From germline, CDR1 is KGHDR and CDR2 SFDVKD. Trimming took 4 bases from V and 3 from J, leaving 9 bases between them. CDR3 length equals 13 residues. The rearrangement uses TRBV24-1 and TRBJ2-7; a possible D gene is TRBD2 (6 bases). Sequenced material: whole blood, taken in connection with sensitization to the hapten diphenylcyclopropenone (DPC). This clonotype was obtained from a woman in her 50s with alopecia areata. Some clones in this sample may be carry-over from other donors' samples. The CDR3 spells CATSDRRVYEQYF. The CDR3 bases are TGTGCCACCAGTGACCGGAGGGTCTACGAGCAGTACTTC.